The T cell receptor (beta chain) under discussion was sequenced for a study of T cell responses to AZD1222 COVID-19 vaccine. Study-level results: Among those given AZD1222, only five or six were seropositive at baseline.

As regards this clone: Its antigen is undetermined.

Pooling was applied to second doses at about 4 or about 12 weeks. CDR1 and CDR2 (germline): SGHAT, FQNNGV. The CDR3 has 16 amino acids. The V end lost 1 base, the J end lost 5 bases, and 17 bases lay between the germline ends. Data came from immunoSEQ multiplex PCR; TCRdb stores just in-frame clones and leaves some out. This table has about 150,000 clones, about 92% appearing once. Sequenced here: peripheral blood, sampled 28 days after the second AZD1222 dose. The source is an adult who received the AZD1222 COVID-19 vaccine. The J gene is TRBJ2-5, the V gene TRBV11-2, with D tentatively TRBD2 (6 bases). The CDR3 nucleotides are TGTGCCAGCAGCTTAGCTTCGGGAGAGGTATGGGAGACCCAGTACTTC. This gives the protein CASSLASGEVWETQYF.